Listed below are T cell receptor beta chains from one sample, sequenced in a study of T cell clusters in autoimmune cytopenias. Using the multiplex PCR reads, TCRdb records one entry per CDR3 protein without DNA. This table lists about 15,000 distinct CDR3 sequences. This same sample was also part of a study on T cell repertoires in aging, cancer and after chemotherapy.

The sequenced sample consisted of peripheral blood. All receptors come from a human donor in good health. CDR3s include the opening cysteine and the closing phenylalanine or tryptophan. Each record gives: V gene, J gene, clone size, CDR3 protein. Rows give clone size only sometimes, using once, few, many, or a class for an expanded clone.

V gene: TRBV29-1; J gene: TRBJ2-5; clone size: medium-sized; CDR3 protein: CSVDSRRKETQYF
V gene: TRBV19; J gene: TRBJ2-5; clone size: .; CDR3 protein: CASSIRGVWETQYF
V gene: TRBV18; J gene: TRBJ2-7; clone size: .; CDR3 protein: CASSAGALREQYF
V gene: TRBV6-2/TRBV6-3; J gene: TRBJ2-1; clone size: .; CDR3 protein: CASRQTEGTRSYNEQFF
V gene: TRBV19; J gene: TRBJ1-1; clone size: .; CDR3 protein: CASSNGGTEAFF
V gene: TRBV5-6; J gene: TRBJ2-7; clone size: .; CDR3 protein: CASSILRASNEQYF
V gene: TRBV12-3/TRBV12-4; J gene: TRBJ2-6; clone size: medium-sized; CDR3 protein: CASSAANVLTF
V gene: TRBV5-5; J gene: TRBJ2-2; clone size: .; CDR3 protein: CASTWRLAGVGGELFF
V gene: TRBV27; J gene: TRBJ2-7; clone size: .; CDR3 protein: CASSLGPLSYEQYF
V gene: TRBV6-1; J gene: TRBJ1-4; clone size: .; CDR3 protein: CASKGGATNEKLFF
V gene: TRBV6-2/TRBV6-3; J gene: TRBJ2-3; clone size: .; CDR3 protein: CASSYRSGFTDTQYF
V gene: TRBV6-1; J gene: TRBJ2-3; clone size: .; CDR3 protein: CASSPRRAGGQDTQYF
V gene: TRBV6-5; J gene: TRBJ1-5; clone size: .; CDR3 protein: CASSYSGGNSQPQHF
V gene: TRBV30; J gene: TRBJ2-1; clone size: .; CDR3 protein: CAWSRPGGDEQFF
V gene: TRBV29-1; J gene: TRBJ2-7; clone size: .; CDR3 protein: CSVEDPGHPTYEQYF
V gene: TRBV6-1; J gene: TRBJ2-1; clone size: .; CDR3 protein: CASRGGGSYNEQFF
V gene: TRBV15; J gene: TRBJ1-1; clone size: .; CDR3 protein: CATSRDPGTEAFF
V gene: TRBV7-9; J gene: TRBJ1-4; clone size: .; CDR3 protein: CASSPRNEGGEKLFF
V gene: TRBV19; J gene: TRBJ2-1; clone size: .; CDR3 protein: CATRETNEQFF
V gene: TRBV6-2/TRBV6-3; J gene: TRBJ2-2; clone size: medium-sized; CDR3 protein: CASSYGRGSGELFF
V gene: TRBV5-6; J gene: TRBJ1-2; clone size: .; CDR3 protein: CASRRDTDYGYTF
V gene: TRBV6-5; J gene: TRBJ2-7; clone size: .; CDR3 protein: CASSLLSGEQYF
V gene: TRBV10-3; J gene: TRBJ2-7; clone size: .; CDR3 protein: CAISESVSYEQYF
V gene: TRBV12-3/TRBV12-4; J gene: TRBJ2-3; clone size: .; CDR3 protein: CASSFGILASSTDTQYF
V gene: TRBV6-5; J gene: TRBJ2-2; clone size: .; CDR3 protein: CASNPRLAGGGQLFF
V gene: TRBV19; J gene: TRBJ2-5; clone size: .; CDR3 protein: CATAPSGSAETQYF
V gene: TRBV6-5; J gene: TRBJ2-4; clone size: .; CDR3 protein: CASSYLRGPHEQYF
V gene: TRBV18; J gene: TRBJ1-5; clone size: .; CDR3 protein: CASSGGRHQPQHF
V gene: TRBV6-2/TRBV6-3; J gene: TRBJ2-5; clone size: .; CDR3 protein: CASRGLAGQETQYF
V gene: TRBV27; J gene: TRBJ2-3; clone size: .; CDR3 protein: CASSLLAGAWPQYF
V gene: TRBV19; J gene: TRBJ2-1; clone size: .; CDR3 protein: CASSIARLAGKDEQFF
V gene: TRBV11-2; J gene: TRBJ2-2; clone size: .; CDR3 protein: CASSSTLGPMGGELFF
V gene: TRBV19; J gene: TRBJ1-3; clone size: .; CDR3 protein: CASSSPGTASSGNTIYF
V gene: TRBV12-3/TRBV12-4; J gene: TRBJ1-2; clone size: .; CDR3 protein: CASSLARGQTSQYTF
V gene: TRBV6-6; J gene: TRBJ2-1; clone size: .; CDR3 protein: CASSPERQNEQFF
V gene: TRBV5-4; J gene: TRBJ2-1; clone size: .; CDR3 protein: CASSYGDRGLSEQFF
V gene: TRBV12-3/TRBV12-4; J gene: TRBJ2-6; clone size: medium-sized; CDR3 protein: CASSLRAPNVLTF
V gene: TRBV6-5; J gene: TRBJ2-7; clone size: .; CDR3 protein: CASSYYRRTTVEQYF
V gene: TRBV29-1; J gene: TRBJ1-1; clone size: .; CDR3 protein: CSVARGAEAFF
V gene: TRBV6-6; J gene: TRBJ2-1; clone size: .; CDR3 protein: CASRQKRAPSVGEQFF
V gene: TRBV29-1; J gene: TRBJ2-3; clone size: medium-sized; CDR3 protein: CSVAERAGGTDTQYF
V gene: TRBV5-6; J gene: TRBJ2-2; clone size: medium-sized; CDR3 protein: CASILGGTGELFF
V gene: TRBV27; J gene: TRBJ2-1; clone size: .; CDR3 protein: CASSLGGFYNEQFF
V gene: TRBV5-6; J gene: TRBJ2-5; clone size: .; CDR3 protein: CASSSGQTNIGTQYF
V gene: TRBV6-2/TRBV6-3; J gene: TRBJ2-1; clone size: .; CDR3 protein: CASKAGGSYNEQFF
V gene: TRBV5-6; J gene: TRBJ2-1; clone size: .; CDR3 protein: CASFRDRVSYNEQFF
V gene: TRBV19; J gene: TRBJ1-5; clone size: .; CDR3 protein: CASSTVGGTNQPQHF
V gene: TRBV15; J gene: TRBJ1-2; clone size: .; CDR3 protein: CATSRVEGGYGYTF
V gene: TRBV5-1; J gene: TRBJ2-2; clone size: .; CDR3 protein: CASSVGLAGGTGELFF
V gene: TRBV29-1; J gene: TRBJ1-3; clone size: .; CDR3 protein: CSVEGDGSSSGNTIYF
V gene: TRBV15; J gene: TRBJ1-4; clone size: .; CDR3 protein: CATSRGHGDEKLFF
V gene: TRBV6-5; J gene: TRBJ1-5; clone size: .; CDR3 protein: CASSSASVGSNQPQHF
V gene: TRBV18; J gene: TRBJ2-1; clone size: .; CDR3 protein: CASSPDGWNEQFF
V gene: TRBV6-1; J gene: TRBJ2-3; clone size: medium-sized; CDR3 protein: CASSPRRDYTDTQYF